The 6 T cell receptor beta chains below were found in one sample sequenced in a study of blood T cell repertoires in COVID-19. Profiled with immunoSEQ multiplex PCR; TCRdb holds only in-frame clones, not every one. The table has 150,000 to 200,000 clones, approximately 80% seen once. Sequencing used peripheral blood. The receptors derive from a human donor in a cohort sampled during active COVID-19.

The V call is TRBV6-6, the J call TRBJ2-7, with D possibly TRBD2 on 6 matching bases. Germline CDR1 and CDR2: MNHNY and SVGAGI (reference sequence). Trimming stripped 2 bases from V and 1 base from J, with 12 bases between. The CDR3 length is 15 residues. CDR3 loop: CASSYRTTHSYEQYF. CDR3 sequence (DNA): TGTGCCAGCAGTTACCGGACTACCCATTCCTACGAGCAGTACTTC.

The chain links TRBV19 to TRBJ2-7, with 8 positions matching TRBD1. The CDR3 runs 14 residues. Germline assignment: CDR1 LNHDA and CDR2 SQIVND (reference sequence). J gave up 2 bases and V 6 bases, and 6 bases lay outside the gene matches. DNA for the CDR3: TGTGCCAGTAGGTCCGGGACAGGCCCCTACGAGCAGTACTTC. Its protein is CASRSGTGPYEQYF.

The rearrangement joins TRBV5-1 to TRBJ2-5; TRBD2 matches 9 bases. Germline-derived CDR1 and CDR2 are SGHRS and YFSETQ. Trimming cost V 0 bases and J 2 bases; bases outside gene matches: 11. CDR3 size: 18 residues. The CDR3 here is CASSLGSVGGGAQETQYF. The CDR3 bases are TGCGCCAGCAGCTTGGGCAGTGTCGGCGGGGGGGCTCAAGAGACCCAGTACTTC.

The chain links TRBV5-4 to TRBJ2-5; perhaps TRBD2 as D (5 bases). V was clipped by 4 bases and J by 1 base, with 23 bases between them. CDR3 length: 18 residues. Germline CDR1 is SGHNT and CDR2 is YYREEE (reference sequence). The CDR3 loop reads CASSPRRGSAGGQETQYF. CDR3 bases: TGTGCCAGCAGCCCCAGACGGGGATCAGCAGGCGGCCAAGAGACCCAGTACTTC.

This clone has only a few counts. J is TRBJ2-1 and V is TRBV7-9, with TRBD1 as a possible D gene (5 bases). Germline V gene lookup returns CDR1 SEHNR and CDR2 FQNEAQ (reference sequence). The CDR3 is made up of 13 amino acids. Trimming took off 1 base at V and 12 bases at J, with 13 bases between the two ends. CDR3 in amino acids: CASSLGQSQGQFF. Written as DNA, the CDR3 is TGTGCCAGCAGCTTAGGACAGTCCCAGGGGCAGTTCTTC.

The chain joins TRBV7-2 to TRBJ2-1; tentative D call: TRBD2 (7 bases). Trimming pared 0 bases from V and 7 bases from J, leaving 16 bases between. The CDR3 consists of 16 residues. Germline CDR1 is SGHTA and CDR2 is FQGNSA. This chain's CDR3 is CASSLAPGGGLNEQFF. As DNA, the CDR3 is TGTGCCAGCAGCTTAGCCCCGGGGGGCGGTTTAAATGAGCAGTTCTTC.